A selection of T cell receptor beta chains follows, all from one sample in a study of beta chain features in type 1 diabetes. Profiled with immunoSEQ multiplex PCR; TCRdb holds only in-frame clones, not every one. Found here are 65,000 to 85,000 clones, approximately 47% of them singletons; the top ten hold around 0.72%. Sequenced sample: central memory CD4+ T cells from blood. The origin of the receptors is a man younger than 40 with type 1 diabetes. Each CDR3 is given with its conserved first and last residue. The order of the fields is clone size, J gene, CDR3 length, V gene, D gene, CDR3 DNA, CDR3 protein. The D gene is left open where the match is weak. Where a row states a size, it is once, few, many or the class of an expanded clone; other rows omit it.

abundance: NA
j_gene: TRBJ1-6
len: 13
v_gene: TRBV6-1
d_gene: NA
CDR3nt: TGTGCCAGCAAGACACTTGATAATTCACCCCTCCACTTT
CDR3aa: CASKTLDNSPLHF

abundance: NA
j_gene: TRBJ2-3
len: 12
v_gene: TRBV6-6
d_gene: NA
CDR3nt: TGTGCCAGCAGTTGGCTAGCAGATACGCAGTATTTT
CDR3aa: CASSWLADTQYF

abundance: few
j_gene: TRBJ2-2
len: 12
v_gene: TRBV30
d_gene: NA
CDR3nt: TGTGCCTGGAGTAAAGCGACCGGGGAGCTGTTTTTT
CDR3aa: CAWSKATGELFF

abundance: NA
j_gene: TRBJ1-2
len: 17
v_gene: TRBV19
d_gene: NA
CDR3nt: TGTGCCAGTAGTATTGTATCGTACCCCGGGGGGAACTATGGCTACACCTTC
CDR3aa: CASSIVSYPGGNYGYTF

abundance: NA
j_gene: TRBJ2-3
len: 17
v_gene: TRBV4-2
d_gene: TRBD2
CDR3nt: TGTGCCAGCAGCCAACCTCTAGCGGGGTACACCACAGATACGCAGTATTTT
CDR3aa: CASSQPLAGYTTDTQYF

abundance: NA
j_gene: TRBJ1-3
len: 17
v_gene: TRBV21-1
d_gene: NA
CDR3nt: TGTGCCAGCAGGTCTTCCATAGCTACAACCGCACGAAACACCATATATTTT
CDR3aa: CASRSSIATTARNTIYF

abundance: NA
j_gene: TRBJ2-7
len: 17
v_gene: TRBV7-6
d_gene: TRBD1
CDR3nt: TGTGCCAGCAGCTTAGGCCGGGGGGGGACAGGGGACCACGAGCAGTACTTC
CDR3aa: CASSLGRGGTGDHEQYF

abundance: few
j_gene: TRBJ1-5
len: 17
v_gene: TRBV14
d_gene: NA
CDR3nt: TGTGCCAGCAGCCAAGAGAAACAGGGATTTGGCAATCAGCCCCAGCATTTT
CDR3aa: CASSQEKQGFGNQPQHF

abundance: few
j_gene: TRBJ1-2
len: 13
v_gene: TRBV5-1
d_gene: TRBD1
CDR3nt: TGCGCCAGCAGCTTATCCCCTACGACAGGGGGGACCTTC
CDR3aa: CASSLSPTTGGTF

abundance: NA
j_gene: TRBJ2-6
len: 15
v_gene: TRBV6-6
d_gene: NA
CDR3nt: TGTGCCAGCAGCCACAGAAGCTCTGGGGCCAACGTCCTGACTTTC
CDR3aa: CASSHRSSGANVLTF

abundance: NA
j_gene: TRBJ2-7
len: 15
v_gene: TRBV4-1
d_gene: TRBD1
CDR3nt: TGCGCCAGCAGCCAAGATAGGGACAGTGCCTACGAGCAGTACTTC
CDR3aa: CASSQDRDSAYEQYF

abundance: few
j_gene: TRBJ2-3
len: 16
v_gene: TRBV2
d_gene: NA
CDR3nt: TGTGCCAGCAGTGCCGCCGGGACACCTAGCACAGATACGCAGTATTTT
CDR3aa: CASSAAGTPSTDTQYF

abundance: few
j_gene: TRBJ1-2
len: 14
v_gene: TRBV18
d_gene: TRBD1
CDR3nt: TGTGCCAGCTCACCAAGGACAGGGAAGGATGGCTACACCTTC
CDR3aa: CASSPRTGKDGYTF

abundance: NA
j_gene: TRBJ2-3
len: 13
v_gene: TRBV5-1
d_gene: NA
CDR3nt: TGCGCCAGCAGCTTGGCCCAGGCAGATACGCAGTATTTT
CDR3aa: CASSLAQADTQYF

abundance: NA
j_gene: TRBJ2-5
len: 14
v_gene: TRBV19
d_gene: NA
CDR3nt: TGTGCCAGTAGTCCTCGAGGGGGATCGGAGACCCAGTACTTC
CDR3aa: CASSPRGGSETQYF

abundance: few
j_gene: TRBJ1-2
len: 14
v_gene: TRBV6-5
d_gene: TRBD1
CDR3nt: TGTGCCAGCAGCAGACAGGGGACGAACTATGGCTACACCTTC
CDR3aa: CASSRQGTNYGYTF

abundance: NA
j_gene: TRBJ2-3
len: 15
v_gene: TRBV7-9
d_gene: NA
CDR3nt: TGTGCCAGCAGCTTAACAGGAGGGGCCACAGATACGCAGTATTTT
CDR3aa: CASSLTGGATDTQYF

abundance: NA
j_gene: TRBJ2-1
len: 19
v_gene: TRBV14
d_gene: TRBD2
CDR3nt: TGTGCCAGCAGCCAGGACCCGGGACTAGCGGGGGGGCGGGACAATGAGCAGTTCTTC
CDR3aa: CASSQDPGLAGGRDNEQFF

abundance: once
j_gene: TRBJ2-3
len: 15
v_gene: TRBV5-1
d_gene: TRBD2
CDR3nt: TGCGCCAGCAGCGTATCTAGCGGGAGCACAGATACGCAGTATTTT
CDR3aa: CASSVSSGSTDTQYF

abundance: once
j_gene: TRBJ1-3
len: 14
v_gene: TRBV6-1
d_gene: NA
CDR3nt: TGTGCCAGCAAAGACACCAACTCTGGAAACACCATATATTTT
CDR3aa: CASKDTNSGNTIYF

abundance: NA
j_gene: TRBJ1-1
len: 14
v_gene: TRBV11-3
d_gene: NA
CDR3nt: TGTGCCAGCAGCGGACCGGGGTTGAACACTGAAGCTTTCTTT
CDR3aa: CASSGPGLNTEAFF

abundance: few
j_gene: TRBJ2-7
len: 13
v_gene: TRBV23-1
d_gene: NA
CDR3nt: TGCGCCAGCCGTCGGGGCGGATGGAACGAGCAGTACTTC
CDR3aa: CASRRGGWNEQYF

abundance: NA
j_gene: TRBJ2-7
len: 14
v_gene: TRBV5-1
d_gene: NA
CDR3nt: TGCGCCAGCAGCTTGGCCGGGGACAGCGGGGAGCAGTACTTC
CDR3aa: CASSLAGDSGEQYF

abundance: NA
j_gene: TRBJ2-5
len: 16
v_gene: TRBV13
d_gene: NA
CDR3nt: TGTGCCAGCAGCTTAGCGACTACCAACCGCCAAGAGACCCAGTACTTC
CDR3aa: CASSLATTNRQETQYF

abundance: few
j_gene: TRBJ2-3
len: 13
v_gene: TRBV7-2
d_gene: NA
CDR3nt: TGTGCCAGCAGCCTCCCTAGCACAGATACGCAGTATTTT
CDR3aa: CASSLPSTDTQYF

abundance: NA
j_gene: TRBJ1-2
len: 13
v_gene: TRBV27
d_gene: TRBD1
CDR3nt: TGTGCCAATGTACCGGGACAGGGGAATGGCTACACCTTC
CDR3aa: CANVPGQGNGYTF

abundance: few
j_gene: TRBJ1-2
len: 14
v_gene: TRBV5-4
d_gene: TRBD1
CDR3nt: TGTGCCAGCAGCCGGGGACAGGGTGAAGGTGGCTACACCTTC
CDR3aa: CASSRGQGEGGYTF

abundance: NA
j_gene: TRBJ2-2
len: 15
v_gene: TRBV5-4
d_gene: NA
CDR3nt: TGTGCCAGCAGCCCCCCAGGCCGGGAAACCGGGGAGCTGTTTTTT
CDR3aa: CASSPPGRETGELFF

abundance: NA
j_gene: TRBJ1-4
len: 19
v_gene: TRBV7-2
d_gene: TRBD1
CDR3nt: TGTGCCAGCAGCCGTTATCCGACAGGGGCCGTTGCAACTAATGAAAAACTGTTTTTT
CDR3aa: CASSRYPTGAVATNEKLFF

abundance: NA
j_gene: TRBJ2-3
len: 15
v_gene: TRBV18
d_gene: NA
CDR3nt: TGTGCCAGCTCACCGGAGGGCGCTAGCACAGATACGCAGTATTTT
CDR3aa: CASSPEGASTDTQYF

abundance: few
j_gene: TRBJ2-1
len: 15
v_gene: TRBV11-3
d_gene: TRBD2
CDR3nt: TGTGCCAGCAGCTTAGAGGCGGGAGGGCAGAATGAGCAGTTCTTC
CDR3aa: CASSLEAGGQNEQFF

abundance: NA
j_gene: TRBJ2-7
len: 15
v_gene: TRBV5-1
d_gene: NA
CDR3nt: TGCGCCAGCAGCTTGGGTCAGGGGATCCCTTGGGAGCAGTACTTC
CDR3aa: CASSLGQGIPWEQYF

abundance: few
j_gene: TRBJ2-5
len: 14
v_gene: TRBV28
d_gene: NA
CDR3nt: TGTGCCAGCAGTCAAGACAGGCCCGCGGAGACCCAGTACTTC
CDR3aa: CASSQDRPAETQYF